The 25 T cell receptor beta chains listed next were all sequenced from one sample in a study of T-cell memory formation after mild COVID-19. MiXCR, applied by TCRdb to the 5' RACE reads, yields one record per CDR3 protein. This table holds about 38,000 distinct CDR3 sequences, 10% to 12% found once. Input material: PBMCs or a T cell subset sorted from them (not recorded which). These receptors all stem from a young man who had mild COVID-19 (a few samples of this study predate the infection). Cell type and time point are not known.

This clonotype was observed many times. The J gene is TRBJ1-2, the V gene TRBV5-1; TRBD1 aligns across 9 bases. Germline V gene lookup returns CDR1 SGHRS and CDR2 YFSETQ. The CDR3 length is 15 residues. V dropped 6 bases and J dropped 6; count of bases not matched to a gene: 12. The CDR3 bases are TGCGCCAGCAATATAGGGGACAGGGAACAAAATGGCTACACCTTC. Translated: CASNIGDREQNGYTF.

This clonotype was seen many times. The V and J genes are TRBV6-5 and TRBJ2-5; 11 positions agree with TRBD2. The CDR3 totals 16 residues. CDR1 MNHEY and CDR2 SVGAGI come from the germline V gene. V shed 3 bases and J 2 bases; nucleotides not matched to a gene: 5. The CDR3 sequence: CASSYGASGGQETQYF. The CDR3 bases are TGTGCCAGCAGTTATGGGGCTAGCGGGGGGCAAGAGACCCAGTACTTC.

The rearrangement joins TRBV7-3 to TRBJ2-2, with TRBD2 matching over 7 bases. CDR3 length equals 15 residues. V gave up 4 bases and J gave up 4 bases; unmatched junction bases: 6. Germline loops: CDR1 SGHTA, CDR2 FQGTGA. CDR3 DNA sequence: TGTGCCAGCAGCTCATCGTCGGGGGGCACCGGGGAGCTGTTTTTT. This sequence encodes CASSSSSGGTGELFF.

Many counts were recorded for this clonotype. Written as DNA, the CDR3 is TGTGCCAGCAGCTTAGGGCGCTACGAGCAGTACGTC. Translated: CASSLGRYEQYV. The V call is TRBV7-8, the J call TRBJ2-7; D not resolved. V was pared by 1 base and J by 3 bases, with 4 bases between. The CDR3 sequence is 12 residues long. The germline V gene encodes CDR1 SGHVS and CDR2 FQNEAQ.

This clonotype was detected ten times or more. The rearrangement links TRBV20-1 to TRBJ1-2, with D possibly matching TRBD1 (5 bases). The CDR3 runs 14 residues. CDR1 and CDR2 (germline): DFQATT, SNEGSKA (reference sequence). The ends were cut back, 2 bases at V and 7 bases at J, with 17 bases in the middle. The CDR3 sequence: CSARPRGELGGYTF. In nucleotides, the CDR3 is TGCAGTGCTAGACCCCGGGGGGAATTAGGTGGCTACACCTTC.

This clonotype has a count of ten or more. The chain combines TRBV6-6 with TRBJ2-7, with 8 nucleotides matching TRBD1. This CDR3 has 14 residues. Germline assignment: CDR1 MNHNY and CDR2 SVGAGI (reference sequence). J was trimmed by 3 bases and V by 4 bases; bases with no gene match: 5. The CDR3 region has the DNA TGTGCCAGCAGTTTGTGGGACAGGAGCTACGAGCAGTACGTC. Protein: CASSLWDRSYEQYV.

This clonotype was counted many times. The chain recombines TRBV4-1 with TRBJ2-7, with 9 bases aligning to TRBD2. The CDR3 covers 16 residues. The trim removed 4 bases at V and 6 bases at J, leaving 13 bases unmatched. The germline CDR1 and CDR2 sequences are MGHRA and YSYEKL. The CDR3 coding sequence is TGCGCCAGCAGCCGACCTTTTGCGGGGGGGCAATTCGAGCAGTACTTC. Translating gives CASSRPFAGGQFEQYF.

This clonotype showed up many times. The chain recombines TRBV7-2 with TRBJ1-5; maybe TRBD1 (5 bases). Deletions cut 5 bases from V and 6 bases from J, with 14 bases between. The CDR3 runs 14 residues. Germline values: CDR1 SGHTA, CDR2 FQGNSA. The CDR3 sequence: CASSHGGESQPQHF. The CDR3 nucleotides read TGTGCCAGCAGCCACGGGGGGGAAAGTCAGCCCCAGCATTTT.

The chain is built from TRBV30 and TRBJ2-7; D possibly corresponds to TRBD1 (5 bases). The germline gives CDR1 GTSNPN, CDR2 SVGIG (reference sequence). With 1 base removed from V and 1 base from J, the gap between germline ends came to 14 bases. This CDR3 contains 15 residues. CDR3 loop: CAWSDRTTKSYEQYF. As DNA, the CDR3 is TGTGCCTGGAGTGACCGGACAACGAAATCCTACGAGCAGTACTTC.

Many counts were recorded for this clonotype. This chain links TRBV6-2 or TRBV6-3 with TRBJ1-5; D remains unclear. This CDR3 spans 15 amino acids. Germline lookup yields CDR1 MNHEY and CDR2 SVGEGT. V lost 2 bases and J lost 6, with 14 bases in between. CDR3 in amino acids: CASSYPGPGFQPQHF. The CDR3 region has the DNA TGTGCCAGCAGTTACCCGGGCCCCGGGTTTCAGCCCCAGCATTTT.

Remarks on this clonotype: This is likely a read error, given that the CDR3 carries no conserved phenylalanine or tryptophan at its end. This chain joins TRBV13 and TRBJ2-7, with 8 bases identical to TRBD1. Germline V lookup: CDR1 PRHDT, CDR2 FYEKMQ (reference sequence). The CDR3 length is 16 residues. Trimming at V came to 4 bases and at J to 6 bases, leaving 14 bases not matched to a gene. CDR3 sequence (DNA): TGTGCCAGCAGCTGGTATCGGGGCAGGGGGCTCTCCGAGCAGTACTTA. As protein: CASSWYRGRGLSEQYL.

In its sample, this clonotype was seen many times. This chain uses TRBV6-2 or TRBV6-3 with TRBJ1-5; 8 bases line up with TRBD1. CDR3 length equals 15 residues. The V and J ends lost 9 bases and 4 bases, in that order; junction bases with no gene match: 11. Per the germline V gene, CDR1 is MNHEY and CDR2 is SVGEGT. The CDR3 nucleotides are TGTGCCAGTCTCGGACAGGGCCGAGGTAATCAGCCCCAGCATTTT. This sequence encodes CASLGQGRGNQPQHF.

This clonotype was observed a handful of times. The chain carries TRBV4-1 and TRBJ2-5; unclear D gene. V was cut by 1 base and J by 7 bases, with 16 bases left in between. The V gene's germline CDR1 is MGHRA and CDR2 YSYEKL. There are 15 residues in the CDR3. CDR3 loop: CASSQVQTGIGTQYF. CDR3 DNA: TGCGCCAGCAGCCAAGTTCAGACTGGGATTGGGACCCAGTACTTC.

This clonotype was counted many times. The V gene is TRBV7-9, the J gene TRBJ1-4; D remains ambiguous. The V end was cut by 5 bases, the J end by 6 bases, with 4 bases between. Germline CDR1 is SEHNR and CDR2 is FQNEAQ (reference sequence). The CDR3 extends over 11 amino acids. This chain's CDR3 is CASSTHEKLFF. The CDR3 bases are TGTGCCAGCAGCACCCATGAAAAACTGTTTTTT.

This clonotype was observed at least ten times. The chain combines TRBV19 with TRBJ2-1, with 12 bases lining up with TRBD2. The CDR3 length is 14 residues. The trim removed 9 bases at V and 4 bases at J, leaving 4 bases unmatched. Per germline, CDR1 LNHDA and CDR2 SQIVND (reference sequence). CDR3 nucleotide sequence: TGTGCCAGCACAGGACTAGCGGGGTACAATGAGCAGTTCTTC. Translated, it gives CASTGLAGYNEQFF. The full variable domain, in which reference TRBV19 and TRBJ2-1 provide the parts outside the CDR3, is DGGITQSPKYLFRKEGQNVTLSCEQNLNHDAMYWYRQDPGQGLRLIYYSQIVNDFQKGDIAEGYSVSREKKESFPLTVTSAQKNPTAFYLCASTGLAGYNEQFFGPGTRLTVL.

The table lists this clonotype with many counts. This chain connects TRBV7-3 to TRBJ1-3; no clear D. Germline loops: CDR1 SGHTA, CDR2 FQGTGA. This CDR3 contains 16 residues. Trimming left V 5 bases short and J 2 bases short, with 16 bases between. In DNA form, the CDR3 reads TGTGCCAGCAGCCCTGATGCCCCAAACCCTGGAAACACCATATATTTT. It yields the protein CASSPDAPNPGNTIYF.

This clonotype was detected many times. The chain combines TRBV4-1 with TRBJ1-1, with D possibly TRBD1 on 5 matching bases. The V gene's germline CDR1 is MGHRA and CDR2 YSYEKL. There are 16 residues in the CDR3. Trimming took off 5 bases at V and 1 base at J, with 17 bases between the two ends. Written as DNA, the CDR3 is TGCGCCAGCAGCAGACAGACCTTTCCTACGAACACTGAAGCTTTCTTT. The encoded protein is CASSRQTFPTNTEAFF.

The chain is built from TRBV29-1 and TRBJ2-5; no firm D call. There are 10 residues in the CDR3. The V gene lost 5 bases and the J gene lost 3 bases, with 4 bases spanning the gap. The germline gives CDR1 SQVTM, CDR2 ANQGSEA. In DNA form, the CDR3 reads TGCAGCGTTAGGGAAGAGACCCAGTACTTC. It specifies CSVREETQYF.

This clonotype has ten or more counts. This rearrangement joins TRBV20-1 to TRBJ1-5; D unresolved. V gave up 1 base and J gave up 2 bases, with 9 bases separating them. The CDR3 sequence is 14 residues long. Germline CDR1 reads DFQATT; CDR2 reads SNEGSKA (reference sequence). The DNA for the CDR3 is TGCAGTGCTAGAGCCCCATGGGGCAATCAGCCCCAGCATTTT. This translates into CSARAPWGNQPQHF.

In this sample, this clonotype turned up many times. The chain links TRBV25-1 to TRBJ2-2; possible D gene TRBD1, 5 bases. Germline V CDR1 and CDR2: MGHDK, SYGVNS. Trimming took 3 bases from V and 5 from J, leaving 10 bases between them. There are 14 residues in the CDR3. DNA of the CDR3: TGTGCCAGCAGTGACAGGGAAGGTACCGGGGAGCTGTTTTTT. Amino acid sequence: CASSDREGTGELFF. The entire variable domain, with the rest obtained from reference TRBV25-1 and TRBJ2-2, is as follows: EADIYQTPRYLVIGTGKKITLECSQTMGHDKMYWYQQDPGMELHLIHYSYGVNSTEKGDLSSESTVSRIRTEHFPLTLESARPSHTSQYLCASSDREGTGELFFGEGSRLTVL.

The chain links TRBV20-1 to TRBJ2-5, with a weak D call TRBD2 (5 bases). V was pared by 0 bases and J by 2 bases, with 10 bases between. CDR1 is DFQATT and CDR2 is SNEGSKA in the germline V gene (reference sequence). CDR3 length: 14 amino acids. The CDR3 bases are TGCAGTGCTAGAGATCGCAGAGGGCAAGAGACCCAGTACTTC. Translation gives CSARDRRGQETQYF.

This clonotype came up many times. V gene TRBV19 combines with J gene TRBJ2-2; 7 positions agree with TRBD1. V lost 4 bases, J lost 6 bases, and 2 bases stayed unmatched. The V gene's germline CDR1 is LNHDA and CDR2 SQIVND (reference sequence). The length of the CDR3 is 13 residues. The CDR3 sequence is CASSTGTAGELFF. The CDR3 DNA follows: TGTGCCAGTAGTACTGGGACAGCCGGGGAGCTGTTTTTT.

This clonotype was detected ten times or more. The genes are TRBV25-1 and TRBJ2-7; D remains unclear. Germline loops: CDR1 MGHDK, CDR2 SYGVNS. The germline V and J ends were trimmed by 0 bases and 3 bases, with 6 bases remaining between them. CDR3 length equals 13 residues. The CDR3 region is CASSEYPGYEQYF. The CDR3 nucleotides read TGTGCCAGCAGTGAATACCCAGGCTACGAGCAGTACTTC.

The chain couples TRBV25-1 to TRBJ2-7, with TRBD1 matching over 10 bases. V lost 4 bases and J lost 3; bases outside the gene matches: 0. The CDR3 covers 13 residues. Germline V CDR1 and CDR2: MGHDK, SYGVNS. CDR3 bases: TGTGCCAGCAGTGGGACAGGGGGCTACGAGCAGTACGTC. The encoded protein is CASSGTGGYEQYV.

This clonotype was counted a few times. V and J are TRBV2 and TRBJ1-5; 7 bases map to TRBD1. Germline-derived CDR1 and CDR2 are SNHLY and FYNNEI. The CDR3 consists of 15 residues. Trimming cost V 4 bases and J 1 base; bases outside gene matches: 4. CDR3 residues: CASSAQGGSNQPQHF. CDR3 DNA: TGTGCCAGCAGTGCGCAGGGGGGCAGCAATCAGCCCCAGCATTTT. Full variable domain (missing parts from reference TRBV2 and TRBJ1-5): EPEVTQTPSHQVTQMGQEVILRCVPISNHLYFYWYRQILGQKVEFLVSFYNNEISEKSEIFDDQFSVERPDGSNFTLKIRSTKLEDSAMYFCASSAQGGSNQPQHFGDGTRLSIL.